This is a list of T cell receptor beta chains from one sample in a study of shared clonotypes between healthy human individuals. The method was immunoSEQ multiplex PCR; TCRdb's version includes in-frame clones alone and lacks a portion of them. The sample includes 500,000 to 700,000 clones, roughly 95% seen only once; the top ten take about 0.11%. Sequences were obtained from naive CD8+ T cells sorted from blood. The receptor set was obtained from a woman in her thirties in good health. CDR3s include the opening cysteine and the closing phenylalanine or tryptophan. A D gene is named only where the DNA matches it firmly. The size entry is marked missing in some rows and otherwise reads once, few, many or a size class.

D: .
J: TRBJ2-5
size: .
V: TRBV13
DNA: TGTGCCAGCAAACCGGGTTTGGGGGAGACCCAGTACTTC
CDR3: CASKPGLGETQYF

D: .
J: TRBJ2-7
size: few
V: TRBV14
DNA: TGTGCCAGCAGCCAACAAGGGAGCGTCAACGAGCAGTACTTC
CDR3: CASSQQGSVNEQYF

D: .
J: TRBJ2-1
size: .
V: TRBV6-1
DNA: TGTGCCAGCAGTTCCTACAGGCCCAATGAGCAGTTCTTC
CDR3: CASSSYRPNEQFF

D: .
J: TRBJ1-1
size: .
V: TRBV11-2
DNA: TGTGCCAGCAGCTTAGGGACAGTCACTGAAGCTTTCTTT
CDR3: CASSLGTVTEAFF

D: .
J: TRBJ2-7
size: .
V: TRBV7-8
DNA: TGTGCCAGCAGCTACGGGGTCTCCTACGAGCAGTACTTC
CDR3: CASSYGVSYEQYF

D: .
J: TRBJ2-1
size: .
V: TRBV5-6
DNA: TGTGCCAGCAGCTTTGGGGTAAATGAGCAGTTCTTC
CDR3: CASSFGVNEQFF

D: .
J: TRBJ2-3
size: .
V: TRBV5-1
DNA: TGCGCCAGCAGCCGTTATACCACAGATACGCAGTATTTT
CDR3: CASSRYTTDTQYF

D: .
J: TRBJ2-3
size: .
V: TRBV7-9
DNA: TGTGCCAGCAGCCATTGGGCGGGGCGCACAGATACGCAGTATTTT
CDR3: CASSHWAGRTDTQYF

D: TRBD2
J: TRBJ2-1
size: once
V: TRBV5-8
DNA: TGTGCCAGCAGCCTGAGCGGGAGGGTTTACAATGAGCAGTTCTTC
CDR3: CASSLSGRVYNEQFF

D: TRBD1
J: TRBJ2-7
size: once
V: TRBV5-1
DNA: TGCGCCAGCAGCCCATGGGACAGGGGTTACGAGCAGTACTTC
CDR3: CASSPWDRGYEQYF

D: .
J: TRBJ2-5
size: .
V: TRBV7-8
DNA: TGTGCCAGCAGCGCCCAACAGGGAGCCCAAGAGACCCAGTACTTC
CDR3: CASSAQQGAQETQYF

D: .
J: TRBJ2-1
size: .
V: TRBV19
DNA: TGTGCCAGTAGTATCGCGGGTGAGCAGTTCTTC
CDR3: CASSIAGEQFF

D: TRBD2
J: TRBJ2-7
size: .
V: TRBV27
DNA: TGTGCCAGCAGTTTAATAGGGACTAGCGGATACGAGCAGTACTTC
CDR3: CASSLIGTSGYEQYF

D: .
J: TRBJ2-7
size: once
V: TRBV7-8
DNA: TGTGCCAGCAGCTTGGCTAGAACCTACGAGCAGTACTTC
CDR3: CASSLARTYEQYF

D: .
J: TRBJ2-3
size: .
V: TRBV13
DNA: TGTGCCAGCAGCCCCGAGAGCACAGATACGCAGTATTTT
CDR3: CASSPESTDTQYF

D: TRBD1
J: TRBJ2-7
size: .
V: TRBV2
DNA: TGTGCCAGCAGTCCCGGGACAGGGGGAACCTACGAGCAGTACTTC
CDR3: CASSPGTGGTYEQYF

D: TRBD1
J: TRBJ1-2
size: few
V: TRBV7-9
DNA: TGTGCCAGCAGCTCCCCGGGACAGGGGTATGGCTACACCTTC
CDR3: CASSSPGQGYGYTF

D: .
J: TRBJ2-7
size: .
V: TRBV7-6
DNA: TGTGCCAGCAGCTTGGCCGGAGCTGCCTACGAGCAGTACTTC
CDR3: CASSLAGAAYEQYF

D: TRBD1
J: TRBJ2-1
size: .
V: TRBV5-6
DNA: TGTGCCAGCAGCGCGTCCGGGACAGGATACAATGAGCAGTTCTTC
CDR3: CASSASGTGYNEQFF

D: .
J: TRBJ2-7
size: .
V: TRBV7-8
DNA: TGTGCCAGCAGCTTAAGATTGGTGCCCTACGAGCAGTACTTC
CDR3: CASSLRLVPYEQYF

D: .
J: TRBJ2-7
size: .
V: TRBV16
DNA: TGTGCCAGCAGCCAGGTGAGAGGAGAGCAGTACTTC
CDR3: CASSQVRGEQYF

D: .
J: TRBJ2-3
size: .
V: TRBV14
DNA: TGTGCCAGCAGCCAAGCCTACTGGGGTGGGGGCACAGATACGCAGTATTTT
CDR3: CASSQAYWGGGTDTQYF

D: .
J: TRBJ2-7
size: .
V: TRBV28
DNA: TGTGCCAGCAGCGTGCAGTGGACGCAGTTGGAGCTCGAGCAGTACTTC
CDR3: CASSVQWTQLELEQYF

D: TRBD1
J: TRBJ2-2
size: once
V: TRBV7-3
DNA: TGTGCCAGCAGCTTCAATACAGGGGGCTCGGACACCGGGGAGCTGTTTTTT
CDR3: CASSFNTGGSDTGELFF

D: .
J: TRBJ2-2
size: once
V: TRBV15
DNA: TGTGCCACCAGCAGAGATATCGACACCGGGGAGCTGTTTTTT
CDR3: CATSRDIDTGELFF

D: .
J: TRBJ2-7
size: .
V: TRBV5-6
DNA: TGTGCCAGCAGCGCCGACAGGGAGGTCGCCTACGAGCAGTACTTC
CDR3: CASSADREVAYEQYF

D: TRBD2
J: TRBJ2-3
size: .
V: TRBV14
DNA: TGTGCCAGCAGCCAAGAGCTTGGGACTAGCGGAATCAAGGGGGTCACAGATACGCAGTATTTT
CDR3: CASSQELGTSGIKGVTDTQYF

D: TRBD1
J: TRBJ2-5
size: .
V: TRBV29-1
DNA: TGCAGCGCGCGGCAGGGGGCTGGGGAGCAGTACTTC
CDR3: CSARQGAGEQYF

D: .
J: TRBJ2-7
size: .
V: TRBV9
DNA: TGTGCCAGCAGCACCCGGGACCCCTACGAGCAGTACTTC
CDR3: CASSTRDPYEQYF

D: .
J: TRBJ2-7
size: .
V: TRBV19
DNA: TGTGCCAGTAGCATGAGCCTTCTGGGAGCCTACGAGCAGTACTTC
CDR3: CASSMSLLGAYEQYF

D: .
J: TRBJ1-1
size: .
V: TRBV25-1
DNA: TGTGCCAGCAGTGAACAGGGTATCACTGAAGCTTTCTTT
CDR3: CASSEQGITEAFF

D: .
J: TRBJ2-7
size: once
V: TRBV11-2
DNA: TGTGCCAGCAGCTTAGACAGTGCCGAGCAGTACTTC
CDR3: CASSLDSAEQYF

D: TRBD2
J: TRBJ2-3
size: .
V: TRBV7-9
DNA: TGTGCCAGCAGCCGGGGACTAGCGGGTGGAGATACGCAGTATTTT
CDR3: CASSRGLAGGDTQYF

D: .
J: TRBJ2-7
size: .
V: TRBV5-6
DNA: TGTGCCAGCAGCTCCCCCTTGAAGTTGGGGAGGCTATCCTACGAGCAGTACTTC
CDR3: CASSSPLKLGRLSYEQYF

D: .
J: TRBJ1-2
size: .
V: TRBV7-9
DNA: TGTGCCAGCAGCTTGTTAGGAGCAGGCCCCAACTATGGCTACACCTTC
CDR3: CASSLLGAGPNYGYTF